The 11 T cell receptor beta chains listed next were all sequenced from one sample in a study of identical twins. TCRdb re-called the 5' RACE reads with MiXCR, one entry per CDR3 protein. The top ten hold about 0.3% of the sample, which has 1.5 million to 2 million distinct CDR3 sequences, more than 30% seen once. The source material was cord blood. These receptors were taken from a newborn girl in good health.

The sample holds a few counts of this clonotype. The rearrangement links TRBV28 to TRBJ2-1; the D is unclear. V lost 4 bases and J lost 9, with 10 bases in between. CDR1 is MDHEN and CDR2 is SYDVKM in the germline V gene. CDR3 length equals 12 residues. The CDR3 region has the DNA TGTGCCAGCAGTTGGCGTCCTATTGAGCAGTTCTTC. Encoded protein: CASSWRPIEQFF.

This clonotype has only a few counts. The chain joins TRBV28 to TRBJ2-7; weak D call: TRBD2 (8 bases). V gave up 6 bases and J gave up 2 bases, with 26 bases separating them. CDR3 length equals 18 residues. Germline CDR1 is MDHEN and CDR2 is SYDVKM. The CDR3 DNA reads TGTGCCAGCAGAGGGGGCCTATCCGGACTAGCTACTACCTACGAGCAGTACTTC. Translation gives CASRGGLSGLATTYEQYF.

This rearrangement joins TRBV11-2 to TRBJ2-7; tentative D call: TRBD2 (7 bases). V was pared by 5 bases and J by 3 bases, with 17 bases between. The CDR3 extends over 15 amino acids. From germline, CDR1 is SGHAT and CDR2 FQNNGV. CDR3 protein: CASSPTGRDYYEQYF. The CDR3 DNA reads as TGTGCCAGCAGCCCCACAGGGAGGGACTACTACGAGCAGTACTTC.

This clonotype showed up just a few times. V usage is TRBV10-3 and J usage is TRBJ1-1, with unresolved D. CDR1 and CDR2 from the germline V gene are ENHRY and SYGVKD. The CDR3 has 12 residues. Trimming removed 8 bases from V and 1 base from J, with 8 bases in between. This CDR3 is CAIARPNTEAFF. CDR3 nucleotide sequence: TGTGCCATCGCGCGACCGAACACTGAAGCTTTCTTT.

The V gene is TRBV9, the J gene TRBJ2-4, with D hard to call. CDR1 SGDLS and CDR2 YYNGEE come from the germline V gene. The CDR3 is 16 amino acids. Trimming stripped 0 bases from V and 13 bases from J, with 23 bases between. The CDR3 DNA follows: TGTGCCAGCAGCGTAGACCCGCCGACCGTATACAATGAGCAGTACTTC. It specifies CASSVDPPTVYNEQYF.

This chain connects TRBV9 to TRBJ1-2, with D uncertain. CDR1 is SGDLS, CDR2 YYNGEE, per germline. Trimming stripped 0 bases from V and 6 bases from J, with 12 bases between. CDR3 length: 14 residues. In DNA form, the CDR3 reads TGTGCCAGCAGCGTAGCTCTGGGAGACAATGGCTACACCTTC. Protein: CASSVALGDNGYTF.

In its sample, this clonotype was seen a few times. The J gene is TRBJ2-1, the V gene TRBV6-5, with D tentatively TRBD1 (5 bases). The V end lost 2 bases, the J end lost 2 bases, and 10 bases lay between the germline ends. The CDR3 consists of 15 residues. Germline V CDR1 and CDR2: MNHEY, SVGAGI. The DNA for the CDR3 is TGTGCCAGCAGTTACGATAGGACACCCTACAATGAGCAGTTCTTC. Encoded protein: CASSYDRTPYNEQFF.

V is TRBV21-1 and J is TRBJ2-2; the table names TRBD1, a call not compared with the DNA. TRBV21-1 is described as a pseudogene. The CDR3 sequence is 18 residues long. In nucleotides, the CDR3 is TGTGCCAGCAGCAAAAGGGGGTATTACAGGGGGCGCACCGGGGAACTGTTTTTT. Encoded protein: CASSKRGYYRGRTGELFF.

This clonotype has only a few counts. The chain has TRBV27 and TRBJ2-5, with D possibly being TRBD2 (5 bases). Germline values: CDR1 MNHEY, CDR2 SMNVEV (reference sequence). This CDR3 spans 14 amino acids. Trimming left V 0 bases short and J 5 bases short, with 10 bases between. The chain's CDR3 is CASSLSTRFETQYF. The CDR3 nucleotides are TGTGCCAGCAGTTTATCTACTAGATTCGAGACCCAGTACTTC.

This chain joins TRBV7-2 and TRBJ2-1; 14 nucleotides agree with TRBD2. The CDR3 covers 19 residues. Trimming cost V 2 bases and J 1 base; bases outside gene matches: 7. Germline values: CDR1 SGHTA, CDR2 FQGNSA. The CDR3 region has the DNA TGTGCCAGCAGCTTATTCGTGACTAGCGGGGGGGCATCCTACAATGAGCAGTTCTTC. It is translated as CASSLFVTSGGASYNEQFF.

V usage is TRBV27 and J usage is TRBJ2-1; TRBD1 matches 9 bases. The CDR3 contains 16 residues. Germline V gene sequence: CDR1 MNHEY, CDR2 SMNVEV (reference sequence). V shed 1 base and J 5 bases; nucleotides not matched to a gene: 6. CDR3 residues: CASSLFPGTGHNEQFF. The CDR3 coding sequence is TGTGCCAGCAGTTTATTCCCCGGGACAGGGCACAATGAGCAGTTCTTC.